Described below is a single T cell receptor (beta chain) sequence and its context. Its antigen is as yet unknown. This specimen belongs to a study of regulatory T cells in long-lasting Graves disease. Background on the study: Graves' patients (newly diagnosed) had been on antithyroid drugs under 3 months. Notes on the study in general: Persistent patients had more shared public clonotypes (around 3,000) than new patients (about 900).

Combining iRepertoire HTBI primers with Arm-PCR of CDR3 regions, the authors built TCR beta libraries. TCRdb itself ran the multiplex PCR reads through MiXCR, one entry per CDR3 protein. The sample lists a few hundred thousand distinct CDR3 sequences; approximately 20% were seen once. CDR3 length: 15 amino acids. Germline loops: CDR1 SGHAT, CDR2 FQNNGV. V shed 5 bases and J 6 bases; nucleotides not matched to a gene: 3. The time point here: newly diagnosed GD, antithyroid drugs for less than 3 months. Preparation of the TCR library used RNA extracted from PBMCs. The peripheral blood volume drawn was 7 to 10 milliliters, and it was collected into EDTA tubes.

The source material was peripheral blood mononuclear cells (PBMCs), sampled at new diagnosis, from a patient treated with antithyroid drugs. The genes are TRBV11-2 and TRBJ2-1; 14 nucleotides match TRBD2. This sequence was found in a female donor with Graves disease. This CDR3 reads CASSMGLAGVNEQFF. The CDR3 region has the DNA TGTGCCAGCAGCATGGGACTAGCGGGAGTCAATGAGCAGTTCTTC. The complete variable domain, with remaining parts taken from reference TRBV11-2 and TRBJ2-1, reads EAGVAQSPRYKIIEKRQSVAFWCNPISGHATLYWYQQILGQGPKLLIQFQNNGVVDDSQLPKDRFSAERLKGVDSTLKIQPAKLEDSAVYLCASSMGLAGVNEQFFGPGTRLTVL.